This T cell receptor beta chain was identified during a study of shared clonotypes between healthy human individuals. Findings and caveats of the study: Relative to memory subsets, naive subsets generally showed larger estimated richness.

Samples underwent the assay at deep level. This table comes from immunoSEQ multiplex PCR, and its TCRdb copy is limited to in-frame clones, with some not included. The sample yields approximately 320,000 clones, about nine tenths seen once. Germline CDR1 and CDR2: SGHTA and FQGNSA. CDR3 length: 14 residues. The V gene end was trimmed by 5 bases and the J gene end by 0 bases; junction bases not matched to a gene: 3. To note about this clone: Its target is not known. Other DNA sequences of this sample code for an identical CDR3.

Only Caucasian adults living in Nashville, Tennessee made up the donor group. The sample was memory CD8+ T cells sorted from blood. Subset specified: CD45RO+ cells pooled with CCR7-negative TemRA cells. The TCR sequence derives from a man younger than 35 in good health. The rearrangement links TRBV7-2 to TRBJ2-7; TRBD2 matches 8 bases. The CDR3 sequence: CASSLGTSSYEQYF. DNA of the CDR3: TGTGCCAGCAGCCTCGGGACTAGCTCCTACGAGCAGTACTTC.